This T cell receptor beta chain was identified during a study of T-cell memory formation after mild COVID-19. Comments on this clonotype: Its target is unknown.

Study observations and caveats: Some clones that responded turned up in pre-infection memory, which suggests that cross-reactive memory joined in.

Trimming cost V 2 bases and J 15 bases, with 21 bases left between them. CDR3 length equals 14 residues. Germline assignment: CDR1 SGHDT and CDR2 YYEEEE. Constant-segment primers and 5'RACE yielded cDNA libraries for TCR alpha and TCR beta, each carrying sample barcodes and UMIs. Each CDR3 protein gets one entry after TCRdb re-called the 5' RACE reads with MiXCR. The data contain about 110,000 distinct CDR3 sequences, roughly 12% of them seen just once; the ten biggest clones take up around 27%. The specimen sequenced was PBMCs or a T cell subset sorted from them (not recorded which). The rearrangement links TRBV5-6 to TRBJ2-1; TRBD1 might be the D (6 bases). The sequence derives from an adult woman who had mild COVID-19 (a few samples of this study predate the infection). Cell type and time point are not known. CDR3: CASSLGLSVQGGFF. CDR3 sequence (DNA): TGTGCCAGCAGCTTAGGACTGAGCGTTCAAGGGGGGTTCTTC.